This T cell receptor beta chain came from a study of blood T cells in healthy people across ages. Combining a sample-barcoded 5' primer with a J-beta primer mix, a second PCR ran for roughly 7 to 11 cycles. Through a template-switch adaptor with 12 random nucleotides, each cDNA molecule received a tag. TCRdb itself ran the 5' RACE reads through MiXCR, one entry per CDR3 protein. The sample yields some 1 million distinct CDR3 sequences, more than 35% seen once. The CDR3 is 14 residues long. Germline CDR1 reads DFQATT; CDR2 reads SNEGSKA (reference sequence). Germline trimming cut 3 bases from V and 2 bases from J; bases unmatched to any gene: 6. Study results and limitations: Lack of knowledge of donor CMV status possibly confounded expanded clonotype changes. Both higher diversity and more naive CD4+ cells marked long-lived donors when set against aged donors.

This clonotype was counted a few times. Its antigen is not identified. PBMCs, at least 6 million per sample, were isolated. The source of this sequence is a woman in her sixties in good health. This chain uses TRBV20-1 with TRBJ2-7; 8 nucleotides match TRBD2. Sequencing was done on a sample of blood. This CDR3 is CSARASGGAYEQYF. In DNA, the CDR3 is TGCAGTGCTAGGGCGTCGGGAGGGGCCTACGAGCAGTACTTC.